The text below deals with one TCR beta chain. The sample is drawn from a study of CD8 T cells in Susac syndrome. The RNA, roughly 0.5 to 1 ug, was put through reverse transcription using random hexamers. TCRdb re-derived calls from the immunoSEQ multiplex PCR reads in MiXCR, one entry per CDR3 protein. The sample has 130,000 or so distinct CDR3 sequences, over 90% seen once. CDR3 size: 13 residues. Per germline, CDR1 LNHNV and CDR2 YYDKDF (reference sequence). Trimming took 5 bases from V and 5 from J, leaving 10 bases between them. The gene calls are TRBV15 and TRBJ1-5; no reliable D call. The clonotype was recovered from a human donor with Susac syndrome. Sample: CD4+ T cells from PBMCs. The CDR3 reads CATSLRPDQPQHF. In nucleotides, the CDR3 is TGTGCCACCAGCTTGCGACCGGATCAGCCCCAGCATTTT.